Presented here are 26 T cell receptor beta chains from one specimen sequenced in a study of T cells in localized non-small cell lung cancer (TCRdb year 2020). Library prep was done by the immunoSEQ multiplex PCR assay. Drawn from immuneACCESS, this table holds only the in-frame rearrangements with V and J called that TCRdb kept. Clones are partly lost; checked studies trace under half to an unresolved V gene and leave the rest unexplained. The sample includes over 45,000 clones, with around 77% observed a single time. The ten most abundant clones make up around 17% of the sample. The material was peripheral blood, obtained before any cancer treatment. Receptors were obtained from a man aged 40 to 69 with stage I squamous cell lung carcinoma.

V usage is TRBV5-1 and J usage is TRBJ2-4, with 8 bases lining up with TRBD1. The CDR3 totals 17 residues. Germline V CDR1 and CDR2: SGHRS, YFSETQ. The V gene end was trimmed by 0 bases and the J gene end by 0 bases; junction bases not matched to a gene: 5. The CDR3 sequence: CASSLDTGGLAKNIQYF. CDR3 nucleotides: TGCGCCAGCAGCTTGGATACAGGGGGATTAGCCAAAAACATTCAGTACTTC. Full variable domain (remainder filled in from reference TRBV5-1 and TRBJ2-4): KAGVTQTPRYLIKTRGQQVTLSCSPISGHRSVSWYQQTPGQGLQFLFEYFSETQRNKGNFPGRFSGRQFSNSRSEMNVSTLELGDSALYLCASSLDTGGLAKNIQYFGAGTRLSVL.

As DNA, the CDR3 is TGTGCCAGCAGTTCCTCGGTAAGGACAGCGGGCACAGATACGCAGTATTTT. It translates to CASSSSVRTAGTDTQYF. V is TRBV7-6 and J is TRBJ2-3, with D maybe TRBD1 (6 bases). Germline lookup yields CDR1 SGHVS and CDR2 FNYEAQ. The CDR3 spans 17 residues. V was clipped by 6 bases and J by 1 base, with 20 bases between them.

This chain connects TRBV6-5 to TRBJ2-7; tentative D call: TRBD1 (6 bases). Germline V gene lookup returns CDR1 MNHEY and CDR2 SVGAGI. This CDR3 comprises 11 residues. The ends were cut back, 7 bases at V and 5 bases at J, with 9 bases in the middle. The CDR3 bases are TGTGCCAGCAAAAGGACAGACGAGCAGTACTTC. It is translated as CASKRTDEQYF.

The chain employs TRBV4-2 and TRBJ1-2, with TRBD1 matching over 9 bases. Germline-derived CDR1 and CDR2 are LGHNA and YNFKEQ. The length of the CDR3 is 15 residues. The J segment lost 2 bases and the V segment lost 5 bases, leaving 6 bases of the junction unmatched. CDR3 in DNA: TGTGCCAGCAGCGTGGGACAGGGCTCGAACTATGGCTACACCTTC. Translation: CASSVGQGSNYGYTF.

This clone has only one observation. J is TRBJ1-6 and V is TRBV4-1; 8 nucleotides agree with TRBD1. CDR1 and CDR2 from the germline V gene are MGHRA and YSYEKL. J gave up 7 bases and V 2 bases, and 10 bases lay outside the gene matches. This CDR3 has 17 amino acids. The CDR3 loop reads CASSQRTGSLQNSPLHF. The CDR3 bases are TGCGCCAGCAGCCAAAGGACAGGGTCCCTACAAAATTCACCCCTCCACTTT.

This clone was found once. V gene TRBV18 combines with J gene TRBJ2-3, with 10 bases fitting TRBD2. Germline loops: CDR1 KGHSH, CDR2 LQKENI. The CDR3 contains 16 residues. Trimming took 8 bases from V and 6 from J; bases not matched to a gene: 14. The CDR3 coding sequence is TGTGCCAGCCTAGAAGGGCTAGCGGGGGCCTCGGATACGCAGTATTTT. As protein: CASLEGLAGASDTQYF.

The table lists this clone with a few counts. This chain joins TRBV2 and TRBJ1-1, with D possibly TRBD1 on 5 matching bases. Germline V gene data show CDR1 as SNHLY and CDR2 as FYNNEI. This CDR3 has 13 amino acids. V was clipped by 3 bases and J by 3 bases, with 8 bases between them. CDR3 sequence (DNA): TGTGCCAGCAGTGACGGGGGGGACACTGAAGCTTTCTTT. Its protein product is CASSDGGDTEAFF.

The V call is TRBV28, the J call TRBJ1-2, with D uncertain. V shed 5 bases and J shed 4 bases, with 14 bases lying between them. This CDR3 comprises 14 residues. CDR1 MDHEN and CDR2 SYDVKM come from the germline V gene. This CDR3 reads CASSLPPFFYGYTF. CDR3 nucleotide sequence: TGTGCCAGCAGTCTACCCCCGTTTTTCTATGGCTACACCTTC.

The chain recombines TRBV5-1 with TRBJ2-7; TRBD1 matches at 9 bases. This CDR3 contains 15 residues. Trimming cost V 1 base and J 3 bases; bases outside gene matches: 5. CDR1 and CDR2 (germline): SGHRS, YFSETQ. In nucleotides, the CDR3 is TGCGCCAGCAGCTTGCAAGGGACAGGGAACTACGAGCAGTACTTC. This sequence encodes CASSLQGTGNYEQYF.

This clone showed up just once. V is TRBV2 and J is TRBJ2-1, with D maybe TRBD2 (6 bases). This CDR3 has 15 amino acids. V was shortened by 6 bases and J by 10 bases, with 22 bases between the two germline ends. Germline V gene lookup returns CDR1 SNHLY and CDR2 FYNNEI. The DNA of the CDR3 is TGTGCCAGCAGCCCCCGGGACTGGGGTCTCAGAGAGCAGTTCTTC. The encoded protein is CASSPRDWGLREQFF.

CDR3 DNA: TGTGCCAGCAGCCTGACTAGCGCGGGCACCCAGTACTTC. Protein product: CASSLTSAGTQYF. The chain employs TRBV7-2 and TRBJ2-5; 8 bases fit TRBD2. Germline values: CDR1 SGHTA, CDR2 FQGNSA. V lost 5 bases to trimming and J lost 8 bases; unmatched junction nucleotides: 7. The CDR3 contains 13 residues.

This clone showed up just a few times. This chain uses TRBV6-1 with TRBJ1-2; D gene unclear. CDR1 MNHNS and CDR2 SASEGT come from the germline V gene. V was clipped by 2 bases and J by 8 bases, with 12 bases between them. The CDR3 runs 13 residues. CDR3 coding DNA: TGTGCCAGCAGTGAAATACTGCAGGTCGGCTACACCTTC. Its translation is CASSEILQVGYTF.

This clone was seen a single time. The chain couples TRBV6-1 to TRBJ2-3; TRBD1 matches at 10 bases. Looked up from germline, CDR1 is MNHNS and CDR2 is SASEGT. The length of the CDR3 is 14 residues. Trimming at V came to 3 bases and at J to 3 bases, leaving 0 bases not matched to a gene. The CDR3 nucleotides are TGTGCCAGCAGTGAGGGACAGGGGACAGATACGCAGTATTTT. This sequence encodes CASSEGQGTDTQYF.

The J gene is TRBJ2-5, the V gene TRBV5-1; D is ambiguous. Germline CDR1 SGHRS, CDR2 YFSETQ. Trimming removed 0 bases at V and 5 bases at J, with 8 bases between. CDR3 length equals 13 residues. The CDR3 loop is CASSLGIAETQYF. CDR3 nucleotides: TGCGCCAGCAGCTTGGGGATCGCGGAGACCCAGTACTTC.

The chain uses TRBV7-9 and TRBJ1-3; 8 positions agree with TRBD1. The V gene's germline CDR1 is SEHNR and CDR2 FQNEAQ (reference sequence). The CDR3 has 18 amino acids. The V segment lost 2 bases and the J segment 2 bases; nucleotides outside the gene matches: 11. The CDR3: CASSLPGTGQGAGNTIYF. CDR3 nucleotide sequence: TGTGCCAGCAGCTTACCCGGGACAGGACAAGGGGCTGGAAACACCATATATTTT.

This clone was seen a handful of times. The chain joins TRBV9 to TRBJ1-1, with 8 bases that match TRBD1. The CDR3 totals 15 residues. CDR1 and CDR2 from the germline V gene are SGDLS and YYNGEE. Trimming took 2 bases from V and 1 from J; bases not matched to a gene: 4. Here the CDR3 reads CASSVGTGANTEAFF. The CDR3, as DNA: TGTGCCAGCAGCGTGGGGACAGGTGCGAACACTGAAGCTTTCTTT.

V and J are TRBV7-8 and TRBJ1-1, with a weak D call TRBD1 (5 bases). Trimming cost V 3 bases and J 1 base, with 12 bases left between them. This CDR3 comprises 15 residues. The germline gives CDR1 SGHVS, CDR2 FQNEAQ. This CDR3 reads CASSFRGNANTEAFF. The CDR3 nucleotides read TGTGCCAGCAGCTTCCGGGGGAACGCGAACACTGAAGCTTTCTTT.

The gene calls are TRBV9 and TRBJ2-3; D not certain. Trimming cost V 0 bases and J 1 base, with 9 bases left between them. Germline V lookup: CDR1 SGDLS, CDR2 YYNGEE. There are 15 residues in the CDR3. Here the CDR3 reads CASSVGGYRTDTQYF. The CDR3 DNA reads as TGTGCCAGCAGCGTAGGGGGATATCGCACAGATACGCAGTATTTT.

The sample holds one count of this clone. The rearrangement uses TRBV6-5 and TRBJ2-1, with TRBD2 identical over 11 bases. The CDR3 loop spans 15 amino acids. The V gene's germline CDR1 is MNHEY and CDR2 SVGAGI. V gave up 5 bases and J gave up 4 bases; unmatched junction bases: 4. The DNA of the CDR3 is TGTGCCAGCAGTGTAACTAGCGGGGGATACAATGAGCAGTTCTTC. As protein: CASSVTSGGYNEQFF.

This clone is judged medium-sized. This specimen includes other DNA sequences encoding the same CDR3. V and J are TRBV30 and TRBJ2-1; either TRBD1 or TRBD2 may fit D (6 bases each). Trimming pared 2 bases from V and 7 bases from J, leaving 12 bases between. The CDR3 is 13 amino acids. The germline V gene encodes CDR1 GTSNPN and CDR2 SVGIG (reference sequence). The CDR3 here is CAWSYGGRNEQFF. For the CDR3, the DNA is TGTGCCTGGAGTTACGGGGGCCGGAATGAGCAGTTCTTC.

The V gene is TRBV6-1, the J gene TRBJ2-7, with 9 positions matching TRBD1. From germline, CDR1 is MNHNS and CDR2 SASEGT. The CDR3 runs 15 residues. The V and J ends lost 3 bases and 0 bases, in that order; junction bases with no gene match: 3. The CDR3 protein is CASSDTGGPSYEQYF. The CDR3 DNA is TGTGCCAGCAGTGACACAGGGGGCCCCTCCTACGAGCAGTACTTC.

The rearrangement uses TRBV4-3 and TRBJ1-5; maybe TRBD1 (5 bases). Between the trimmed V and J ends, which lost 0 bases and 2 bases, there was a span of 11 bases. CDR3 length: 16 residues. CDR1 LGHNA and CDR2 YSLEER come from the germline V gene. Here the CDR3 reads CASSQERGQGNQPQHF. The CDR3 DNA reads TGCGCCAGCAGCCAAGAACGGGGCCAGGGCAATCAGCCCCAGCATTTT.

This sequence joins TRBV5-1 and TRBJ2-7; D is possibly TRBD2 (5 bases). The CDR3 spans 15 residues. The germline V and J ends were trimmed by 2 bases and 1 base, with 13 bases remaining between them. The germline CDR1 and CDR2 sequences are SGHRS and YFSETQ. The CDR3 loop is CASSFGDLGSYEQYF. The DNA of the CDR3 is TGCGCCAGCAGCTTCGGGGATTTGGGATCCTACGAGCAGTACTTC.

The chain has TRBV19 and TRBJ1-6; D possibly corresponds to TRBD1 (5 bases). CDR1 LNHDA and CDR2 SQIVND come from the germline V gene (reference sequence). V lost 7 bases and J lost 8, with 9 bases in between. This CDR3 comprises 12 residues. DNA of the CDR3: TGTGCCAGTAAGGGGTGGGATTCACCCCTCCACTTT. Translated, it gives CASKGWDSPLHF.

The chain recombines TRBV7-2 with TRBJ1-3, with D possibly matching TRBD1 (5 bases). Germline V gene lookup returns CDR1 SGHTA and CDR2 FQGNSA. The ends were cut back, 2 bases at V and 3 bases at J, with 8 bases in the middle. This CDR3 has 14 residues. For the CDR3, the DNA is TGTGCCAGCAGCTTAATGGGGGGTGGAAACACCATATATTTT. This sequence encodes CASSLMGGGNTIYF. Drawing the rest from reference TRBV7-2 and TRBJ1-3, the complete variable domain is GAGVSQSPSNKVTEKGKDVELRCDPISGHTALYWYRQSLGQGLEFLIYFQGNSAPDKSGLPSDRFSAERTGGSVSTLTIQRTQQEDSAVYLCASSLMGGGNTIYFGEGSWLTVV.

The chain joins TRBV10-3 to TRBJ2-7, with a weak D call TRBD1 (6 bases). Germline V gene sequence: CDR1 ENHRY, CDR2 SYGVKD. The V end lost 2 bases, the J end lost 9 bases, and 11 bases lay between the germline ends. This CDR3 has 12 residues. CDR3 nucleotides: TGTGCCATCAGTGAGATCGAAGGGGGGCAGTACTTC. Translated, it gives CAISEIEGGQYF.